This TCR beta chain was sequenced during a study of blood T cell repertoires in COVID-19. Overall study: Some COVID-19 samples were acute and others convalescent; all came from the United States, Italy and Spain.

Trimming took 5 bases from V and 4 from J; bases not matched to a gene: 3. CDR1 is WSHSY, CDR2 SAAADI, per germline. This CDR3 has 13 residues. This table comes from immunoSEQ multiplex PCR, and its TCRdb copy is limited to in-frame clones, with some not included. The sample yields 350,000 or so clones, 88% seen once. This TCR came from a woman aged 25 to 39 who had been exposed to COVID-19. The rearrangement uses TRBV10-2 and TRBJ1-2, with TRBD1 matching over 8 bases. Source material: PBMCs or T cells enriched from blood (not recorded which). As DNA, the CDR3 is TGCGCCAGCAGTCCCGACAGGGGCTATGGCTACACCTTC. Its translation: CASSPDRGYGYTF.